Listed below are T cell receptor beta chains from one sample, sequenced in a study of blood T cell repertoires in COVID-19. The data were produced by immunoSEQ multiplex PCR, yet TCRdb's version contains in-frame clones alone and is incomplete. The sample yields roughly 99,000 clones, 80% to 90% seen once. The sequenced material came from peripheral blood. These receptors were collected from a man aged 35-49 years with active or convalescent COVID-19. The CDR3 runs from the conserved cysteine through the conserved F or W. The D gene is left open where the match is weak.

J | D | V | DNA | CDR3
TRBJ1-2 | - | TRBV7-9 | TGTGCCAGCAGCTTAGTTACAGGGTCTGGCTACACCTTC | CASSLVTGSGYTF
TRBJ2-3 | - | TRBV18 | TGTGCCAGCTCACAAACAAGCACAGATACGCAGTATTTT | CASSQTSTDTQYF
TRBJ2-1 | TRBD2 | TRBV28 | TGTGCCAGCAGTCTCGCAAGCGGGAGCGGGTACAATGAGCAGTTCTTC | CASSLASGSGYNEQFF
TRBJ2-1 | - | TRBV19 | TGTGCCAGTAGTAGAGGGGGGGGGACCCTATCCTACAATGAGCAGTTCTTC | CASSRGGGTLSYNEQFF
TRBJ2-3 | TRBD1 | TRBV10-3 | TGTGCCATCAGTGGGGCGGGACAGGGAGGTTCAGATACGCAGTATTTT | CAISGAGQGGSDTQYF
TRBJ2-5 | TRBD2 | TRBV14 | TGTGCCAGCAGCCAAGAAGCGGGAGGGCTGAAGACCCAGTACTTC | CASSQEAGGLKTQYF
TRBJ1-2 | - | TRBV3-1/TRBV3-2 | TGTGCCAGCAGCCAAGCCGAGGACTCTGTCAACTATGGCTACACCTTC | CASSQAEDSVNYGYTF
TRBJ1-6 | - | TRBV27 | TGTGCCAGCAGTTTACGGAATTCACCCCTCCACTTT | CASSLRNSPLHF
TRBJ2-1 | - | TRBV19 | TGTGCCAGTAGCACGATAGGAGGAGGATACAATGAGCAGTTCTTC | CASSTIGGGYNEQFF
TRBJ2-2 | - | TRBV7-2 | TGTGCCAGCAGCTTAGGTTTTCTCACCGGGGAGCTGTTTTTT | CASSLGFLTGELFF
TRBJ1-2 | - | TRBV6-2/TRBV6-3 | TGTGCCAGCAGTTACACGGGAGGCGACTACACCTTC | CASSYTGGDYTF
TRBJ1-2 | - | TRBV2 | TGTGCCAGCAGTGAAGTAGATGATCAATTCTATGGCTACACCTTC | CASSEVDDQFYGYTF